This T cell receptor beta chain emerged from a study of chemoradiotherapy in HPV16-positive cancers (dated by TCRdb to the early 2020s). Background on the whole study: Functional T-cell assays on cells from two HPV16-positive patients defined candidate HPV-specific T-cell clones and common TCR motifs. Whether T-cell immunity against the HPV oncoproteins E6 and E7 changes during chemoradiotherapy and whether survival is affected by this immunity were examined in the study. TCR repertoires from some 90 patients with HPV-related cancers were then used to track the candidate HPV-specific TCRs and motifs.

Note on this clone: Its antigen is not yet known. One base away there is no much larger clone; base qualities are not given.

Beyond this particular receptor, the publication reports: Expansion of candidate HPV-specific clones and E7-related TCR motifs was observed in the tumor microenvironment during treatment, whereas no such expansion was observed for non-HPV-specific T cells. Among HPV16-positive patients, expansion of HPV-responsive T cells during chemoradiotherapy was associated with better recurrence-free survival. The functional definition of HPV-specific T cells was derived from only a couple of HPV16-positive patients, and the survival association was reported for HPV16-positive patients.

Repertoires were sampled multiple times during chemoradiotherapy, which allowed clonal expansion in the tumor microenvironment to be followed. The library was built by means of the immunoSEQ multiplex PCR assay. TCRdb holds this immuneACCESS table with in-frame rearrangements only. Some clones are missing; in checked studies, unresolved V genes explain under half, and the rest has no known cause. In this sample the table shows 800 or so clones, 60% to 85% of which occur a single time. The ten largest make up about 13% of the sample. Trimming accounts for 4 bases at V and 5 bases at J, while the number of junction bases matched to no gene is 2. Its CDR3 holds 14 amino acids, cysteine through phenylalanine. Only CDR3 DNA remains: 42 bases, in frame from the first base. CDR1 SGHVS and CDR2 FQNEAQ are derived from the germline V gene.

The sequence was collected from a human donor with HPV-associated anogenital cancer. The V and J segments used are TRBV7-8 and TRBJ1-5, with 10 junctional bases fitting TRBD1. The specimen comprised tumor tissue, sampled from a patient who underwent chemoradiotherapy. The nucleotide sequence is TGTGCCAGCAGCTCTGGACAGGGGGATCAGCCCCAGCATTTT. Translated, it reads CASSSGQGDQPQHF.